What follows are 5 T cell receptor beta chains derived from one specimen sequenced in a study of blood T cell repertoires in COVID-19. The repertoire was sequenced with immunoSEQ multiplex PCR; TCRdb's copy has only in-frame clones and lacks some. The sample includes about 270,000 clones, under 90% of them seen just once. The sequenced sample was peripheral blood. These receptors were collected from a woman between 18 and 30 years old with acute or convalescent COVID-19.

This chain links TRBV7-9 with TRBJ2-5; 9 bases are shared with TRBD1. This CDR3 contains 15 residues. Per the germline V gene, CDR1 is SEHNR and CDR2 is FQNEAQ (reference sequence). The junction had 7 bases not matched to a gene; V was cut back by 5 bases and J by 3 bases. The CDR3 here is CASSPRTGVEETQYF. CDR3 nucleotides: TGTGCCAGCAGCCCACGGACAGGGGTGGAAGAGACCCAGTACTTC.

This clone was counted only a few times. This chain uses TRBV4-3 with TRBJ2-7; D is possibly TRBD1 (6 bases). This CDR3 is built from 14 residues. Germline CDR1 and CDR2: LGHNA and YSLEER. The germline V and J ends were trimmed by 0 bases and 4 bases, with 10 bases remaining between them. The CDR3 spells CASSQELGGYEQYF. DNA for the CDR3: TGCGCCAGCAGCCAAGAATTAGGGGGTTACGAGCAGTACTTC.

The V call is TRBV29-1, the J call TRBJ2-1; D is possibly TRBD2 (8 bases). The V and J ends lost 7 bases and 8 bases respectively, with 30 bases between them. The CDR3 contains 17 residues. Germline V gene data show CDR1 as SQVTM and CDR2 as ANQGSEA. Here the CDR3 reads CSAVAGWSRGFSDEQFF. CDR3 nucleotide sequence: TGCAGCGCCGTAGCGGGGTGGTCCAGGGGGTTTTCGGATGAGCAGTTCTTC.

V and J are TRBV11-2 and TRBJ1-1; the match to TRBD1 covers 10 bases. CDR1 SGHAT and CDR2 FQNNGV come from the germline V gene. The CDR3 totals 16 residues. V lost 8 bases, J lost 5 bases, and 14 bases stayed unmatched. Here the CDR3 reads CASAPGDRGPYTEAFF. The CDR3 bases are TGTGCCAGCGCCCCGGGGGACAGGGGACCCTATACTGAAGCTTTCTTT.

The rearrangement joins TRBV2 to TRBJ1-1; 7 bases match TRBD1. Germline V gene lookup returns CDR1 SNHLY and CDR2 FYNNEI. The junction had 6 bases not matched to a gene; V was cut back by 2 bases and J by 6 bases. CDR3 length equals 14 residues. CDR3 in DNA: TGTGCCAGCAGTGAAAGGGGCAGGGGGTCTGAAGCTTTCTTT. Translation: CASSERGRGSEAFF.